This note documents a single TCR beta chain sequence. Per the study methods: Reference gene primer amplification gave nucleated cell count estimates. Some clones are missing from TCRdb's copy, which holds only in-frame ones; the method was immunoSEQ multiplex PCR. Clone size and the V and J calls come from that table; the DNA yielded D and trimming. The repertoire holds roughly 220,000 clones, with under 90% as singletons. This record belongs to a study of blood T cell repertoires in COVID-19. Study as a whole: The United States, Italy and Spain were the sources of the acute and convalescent COVID-19 samples. Nucleic acid was either cDNA or gDNA, and it came from T cells, B-cell-depleted T cells, or PBMCs.

The CDR3 is 15 residues long. After removal of 6 bases from V and 2 bases from J, the junction contained 4 bases not matched to a gene. Germline-derived CDR1 and CDR2 are MGHRA and YSYEKL. The chain combines TRBV4-1 with TRBJ2-1, with 10 bases that match TRBD2. The sequencing input was peripheral blood. The TCR sequence derives from a woman aged 60-70 years who had recovered from COVID-19. The CDR3 region is CASRETSGPYNEQFF. CDR3 coding DNA: TGCGCCAGCAGGGAGACTAGCGGGCCCTACAATGAGCAGTTCTTC.